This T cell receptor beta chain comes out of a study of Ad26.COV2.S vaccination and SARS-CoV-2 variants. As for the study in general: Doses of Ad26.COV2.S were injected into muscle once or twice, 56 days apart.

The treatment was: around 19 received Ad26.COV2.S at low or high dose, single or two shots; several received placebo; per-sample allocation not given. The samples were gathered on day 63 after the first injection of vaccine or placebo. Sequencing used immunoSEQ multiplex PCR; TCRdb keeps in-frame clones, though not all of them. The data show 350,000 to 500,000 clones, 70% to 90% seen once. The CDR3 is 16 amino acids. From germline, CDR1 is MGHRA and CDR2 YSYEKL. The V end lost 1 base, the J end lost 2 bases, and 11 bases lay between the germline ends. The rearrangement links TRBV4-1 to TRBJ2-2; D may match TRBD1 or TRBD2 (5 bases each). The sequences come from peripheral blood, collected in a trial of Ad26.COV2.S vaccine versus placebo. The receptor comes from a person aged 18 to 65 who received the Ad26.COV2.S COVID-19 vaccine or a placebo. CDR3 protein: CASSQGTGPNTGELFF. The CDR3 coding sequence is TGCGCCAGCAGCCAAGGCACGGGACCCAACACCGGGGAGCTGTTTTTT.